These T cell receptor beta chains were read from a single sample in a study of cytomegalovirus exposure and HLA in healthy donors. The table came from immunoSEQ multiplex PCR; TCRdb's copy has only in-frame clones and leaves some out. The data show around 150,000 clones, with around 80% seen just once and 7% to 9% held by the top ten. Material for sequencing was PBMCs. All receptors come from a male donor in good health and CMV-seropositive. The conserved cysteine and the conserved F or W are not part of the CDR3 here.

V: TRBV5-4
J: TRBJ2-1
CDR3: ASSPRGGNYNEQF

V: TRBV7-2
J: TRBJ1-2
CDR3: ASSLVAGDNYGYT

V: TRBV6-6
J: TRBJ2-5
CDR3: ASSYPSDGKETQY

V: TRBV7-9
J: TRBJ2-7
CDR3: ASSLAVRVEYEQY

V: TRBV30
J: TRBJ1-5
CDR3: AWSVREGQPQH

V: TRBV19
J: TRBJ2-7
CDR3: ASSPLGQATYEQY

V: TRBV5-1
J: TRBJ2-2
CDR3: ASTQAGSGELF

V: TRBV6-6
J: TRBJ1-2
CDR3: ASSLGQGNYGYT

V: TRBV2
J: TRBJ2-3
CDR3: ASIMTSATDTQY

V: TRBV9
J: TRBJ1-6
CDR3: ASSASLGTGGDNSPLH

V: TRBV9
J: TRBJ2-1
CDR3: ASSVVPKGGEQF

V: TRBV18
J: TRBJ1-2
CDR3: ASSPDRDYGYT

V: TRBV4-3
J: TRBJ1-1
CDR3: ASSQPDRGHTEAF

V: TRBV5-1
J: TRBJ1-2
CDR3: ASNRAGDPGYT

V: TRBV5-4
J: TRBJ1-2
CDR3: ASSVTARGYT

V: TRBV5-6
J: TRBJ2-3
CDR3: ASSFVAGGRDTQY

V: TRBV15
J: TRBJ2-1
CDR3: ATSLQAGDEQF

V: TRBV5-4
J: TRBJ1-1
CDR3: ASSLADYTEAF

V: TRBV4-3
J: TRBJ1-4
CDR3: ASSTEHTRQANEKLF

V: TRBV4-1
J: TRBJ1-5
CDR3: ASSQDGGAQPQH

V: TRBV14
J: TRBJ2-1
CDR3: ASSQVRETLTSGGLNEQF

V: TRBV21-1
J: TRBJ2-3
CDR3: ASNWSEERADTQY

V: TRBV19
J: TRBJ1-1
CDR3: ASSMGRVNTEAF

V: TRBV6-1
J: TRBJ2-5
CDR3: AGQRTGHQETQY

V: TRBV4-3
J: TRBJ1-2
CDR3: ASSQPGLVYGYT

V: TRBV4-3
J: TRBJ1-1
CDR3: ASSHGIQGASMNTEAF

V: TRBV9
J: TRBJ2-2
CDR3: ASSVASGSTYTGELF

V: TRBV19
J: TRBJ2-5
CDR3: ASSPNPAGGTQY

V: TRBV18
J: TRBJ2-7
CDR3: ASSPQIRDTGLAGGPVREQY

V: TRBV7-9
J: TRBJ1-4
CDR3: ASRQKQGTNEKLF

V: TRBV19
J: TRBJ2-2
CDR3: ASSIQDTGELF

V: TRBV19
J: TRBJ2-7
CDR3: ASKASDSLGYEQY

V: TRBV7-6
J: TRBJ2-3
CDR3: ASSLAWAFTDTQY

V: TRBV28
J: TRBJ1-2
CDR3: ASSLGRAPYGYT

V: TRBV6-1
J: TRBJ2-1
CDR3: ASSEFSQGSYNEQF

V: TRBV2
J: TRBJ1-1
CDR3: ASRARTGLGAEAF

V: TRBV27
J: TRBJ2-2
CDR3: ASSTSGGRVGELF

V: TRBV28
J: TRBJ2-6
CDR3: ASTQGGQYSGANVLT

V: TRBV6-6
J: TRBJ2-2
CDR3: ASSYSRRNTGELF

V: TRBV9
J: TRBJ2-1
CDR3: ASSVGLAGADNEQF

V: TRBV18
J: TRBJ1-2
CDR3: ASSPLDTTGYGYT

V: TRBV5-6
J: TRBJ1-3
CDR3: ASSLGQSGNTIY

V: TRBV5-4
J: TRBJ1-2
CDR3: ASRTTGLEAYT

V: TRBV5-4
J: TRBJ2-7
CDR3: ASSLGGQGEQY

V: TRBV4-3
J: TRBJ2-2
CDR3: ASSQTSSSANTGELF

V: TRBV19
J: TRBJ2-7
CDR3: ASKPGQDRYEQY

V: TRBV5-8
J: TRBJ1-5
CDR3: ASSSTGDYSNQPQH

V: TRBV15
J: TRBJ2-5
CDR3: ATGLYETQY

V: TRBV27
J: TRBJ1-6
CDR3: ASPGVSGNSPLH

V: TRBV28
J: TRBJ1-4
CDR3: ASSGPGTGVKKLF

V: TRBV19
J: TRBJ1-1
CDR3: ASRTGEFPEAF

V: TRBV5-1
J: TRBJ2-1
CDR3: ASSLSLATVSYNEQF

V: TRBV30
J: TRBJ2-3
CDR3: AWAMREGPTDTQY